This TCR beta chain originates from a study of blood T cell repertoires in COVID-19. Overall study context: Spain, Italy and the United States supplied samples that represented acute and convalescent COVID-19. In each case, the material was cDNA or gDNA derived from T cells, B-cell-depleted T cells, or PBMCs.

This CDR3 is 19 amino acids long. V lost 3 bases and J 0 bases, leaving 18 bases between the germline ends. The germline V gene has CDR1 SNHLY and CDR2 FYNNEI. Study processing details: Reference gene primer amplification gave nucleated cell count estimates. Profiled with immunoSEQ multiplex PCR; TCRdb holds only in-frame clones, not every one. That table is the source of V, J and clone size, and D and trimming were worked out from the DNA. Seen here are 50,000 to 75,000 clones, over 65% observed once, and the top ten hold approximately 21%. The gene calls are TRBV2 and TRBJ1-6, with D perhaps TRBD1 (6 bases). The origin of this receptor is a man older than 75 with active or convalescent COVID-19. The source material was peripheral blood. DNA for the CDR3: TGTGCCAGCAGTGACTTTTATAGGGGGAGAAGCTCCTATAATTCACCCCTCCACTTT. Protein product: CASSDFYRGRSSYNSPLHF.